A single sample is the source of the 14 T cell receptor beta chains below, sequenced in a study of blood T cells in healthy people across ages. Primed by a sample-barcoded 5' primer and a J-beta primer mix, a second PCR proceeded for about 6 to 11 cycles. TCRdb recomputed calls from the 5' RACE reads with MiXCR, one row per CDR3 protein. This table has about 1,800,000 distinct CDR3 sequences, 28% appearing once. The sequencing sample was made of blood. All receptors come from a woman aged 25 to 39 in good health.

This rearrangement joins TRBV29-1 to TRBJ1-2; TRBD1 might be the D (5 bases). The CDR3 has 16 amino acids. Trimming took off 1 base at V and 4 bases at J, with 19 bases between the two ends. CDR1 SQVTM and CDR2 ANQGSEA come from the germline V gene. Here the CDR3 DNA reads TGCAGCGTTGAAGGTGGTGAGGGGTCAGCGGCCTATGGCTACACCTTC. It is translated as CSVEGGEGSAAYGYTF.

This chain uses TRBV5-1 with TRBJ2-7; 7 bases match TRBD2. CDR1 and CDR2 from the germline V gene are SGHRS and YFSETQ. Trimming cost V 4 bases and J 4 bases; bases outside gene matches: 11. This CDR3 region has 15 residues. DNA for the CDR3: TGCGCCAGCAGCCGGGACGGGGGGTCGGTATACGAGCAGTACTTC. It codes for CASSRDGGSVYEQYF.

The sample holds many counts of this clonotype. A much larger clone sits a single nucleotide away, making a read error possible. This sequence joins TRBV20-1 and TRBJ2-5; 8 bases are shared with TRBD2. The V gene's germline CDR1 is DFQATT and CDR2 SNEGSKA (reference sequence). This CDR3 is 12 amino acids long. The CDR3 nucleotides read TGCAGGGCTAGAGCGGGGGAAGAGACCCAGTACTTC. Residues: CRARAGEETQYF.

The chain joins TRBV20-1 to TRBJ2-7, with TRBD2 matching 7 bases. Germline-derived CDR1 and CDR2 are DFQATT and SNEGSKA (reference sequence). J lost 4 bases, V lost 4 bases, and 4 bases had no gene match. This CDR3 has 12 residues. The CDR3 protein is CSANRRGYEQYF. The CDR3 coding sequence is TGCAGTGCTAATAGGCGGGGGTACGAGCAGTACTTC.

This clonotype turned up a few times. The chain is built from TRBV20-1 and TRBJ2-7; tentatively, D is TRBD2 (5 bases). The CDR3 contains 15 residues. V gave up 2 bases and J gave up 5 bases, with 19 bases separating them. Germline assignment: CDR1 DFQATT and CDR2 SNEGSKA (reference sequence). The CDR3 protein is CSARLASIGVHEQYF. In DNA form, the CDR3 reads TGCAGTGCTAGATTAGCCTCTATCGGGGTCCACGAGCAGTACTTC.

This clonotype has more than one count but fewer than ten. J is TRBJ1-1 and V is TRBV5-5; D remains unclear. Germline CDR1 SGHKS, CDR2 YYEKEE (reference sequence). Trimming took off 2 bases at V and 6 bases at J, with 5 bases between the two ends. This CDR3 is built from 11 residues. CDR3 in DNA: TGTGCCAGCAGCTTACCTTCTGAAGCTTTCTTT. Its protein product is CASSLPSEAFF.

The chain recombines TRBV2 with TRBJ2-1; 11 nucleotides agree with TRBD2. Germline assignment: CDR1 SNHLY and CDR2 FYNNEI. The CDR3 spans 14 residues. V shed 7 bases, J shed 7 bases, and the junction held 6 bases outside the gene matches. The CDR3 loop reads CASKTSGGGNEQFF. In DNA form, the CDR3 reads TGTGCCAGCAAAACTAGCGGGGGAGGTAATGAGCAGTTCTTC.

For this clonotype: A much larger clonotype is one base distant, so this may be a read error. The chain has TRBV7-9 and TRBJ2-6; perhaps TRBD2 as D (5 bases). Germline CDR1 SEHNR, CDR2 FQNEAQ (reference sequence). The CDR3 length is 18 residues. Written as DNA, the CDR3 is TGTGCCAGCGGCTTGAGTTGGACGAGGGACTCTGGGGCCAACGTCCTGACTTTC. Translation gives CASGLSWTRDSGANVLTF.

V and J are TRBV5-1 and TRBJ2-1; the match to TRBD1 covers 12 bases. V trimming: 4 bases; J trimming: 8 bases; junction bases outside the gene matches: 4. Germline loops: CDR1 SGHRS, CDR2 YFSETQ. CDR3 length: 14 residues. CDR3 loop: CASSEGTGGDEQFF. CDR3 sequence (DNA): TGCGCCAGCAGCGAAGGGACAGGGGGCGATGAGCAGTTCTTC.

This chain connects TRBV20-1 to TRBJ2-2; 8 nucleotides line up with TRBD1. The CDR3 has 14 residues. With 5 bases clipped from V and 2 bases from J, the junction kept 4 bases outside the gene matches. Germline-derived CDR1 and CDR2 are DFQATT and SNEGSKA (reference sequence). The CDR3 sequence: CSAAGQGNTGELFF. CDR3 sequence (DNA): TGCAGTGCTGCAGGACAGGGAAACACCGGGGAGCTGTTTTTT.

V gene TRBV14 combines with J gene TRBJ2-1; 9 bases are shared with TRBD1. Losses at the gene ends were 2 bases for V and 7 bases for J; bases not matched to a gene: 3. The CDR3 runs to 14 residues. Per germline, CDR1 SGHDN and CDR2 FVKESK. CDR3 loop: CASSQIQGANEQFF. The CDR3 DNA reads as TGTGCCAGCAGCCAAATACAGGGGGCAAATGAGCAGTTCTTC.

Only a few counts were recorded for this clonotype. CDR3 sequence: CASSQNPGQAYNEQFF. Here the CDR3 DNA reads TGCGCCAGCAGCCAAAATCCGGGACAGGCCTACAATGAGCAGTTCTTC. The rearrangement uses TRBV5-1 and TRBJ2-1, with TRBD1 matching over 8 bases. From germline, CDR1 is SGHRS and CDR2 YFSETQ. After removal of 4 bases from V and 2 bases from J, the junction contained 8 bases not matched to a gene. This CDR3 is 16 amino acids long. The complete variable domain, with remaining parts taken from reference TRBV5-1 and TRBJ2-1, reads KAGVTQTPRYLIKTRGQQVTLSCSPISGHRSVSWYQQTPGQGLQFLFEYFSETQRNKGNFPGRFSGRQFSNSRSEMNVSTLELGDSALYLCASSQNPGQAYNEQFFGPGTRLTVL.

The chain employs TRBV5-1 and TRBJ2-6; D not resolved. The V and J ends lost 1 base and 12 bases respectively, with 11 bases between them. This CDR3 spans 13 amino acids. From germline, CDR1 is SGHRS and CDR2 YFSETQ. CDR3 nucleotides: TGCGCCAGCAGCTTGAGGGTCCAATCCGTCCTGACTTTC. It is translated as CASSLRVQSVLTF.

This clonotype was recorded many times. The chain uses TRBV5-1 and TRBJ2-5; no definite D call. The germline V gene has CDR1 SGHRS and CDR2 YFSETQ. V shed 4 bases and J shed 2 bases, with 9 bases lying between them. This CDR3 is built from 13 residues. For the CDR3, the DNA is TGCGCCAGCAGCGCCACCCATCAAGAGACCCAGTACTTC. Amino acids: CASSATHQETQYF.